A few counts support the clone carrying this T cell receptor (beta chain). V shed 6 bases, J shed 7 bases, and the junction held 3 bases outside the gene matches. The CDR3 sequence is 11 residues long. CDR1 is MNHEY, CDR2 SMNVEV, per germline (reference sequence). Hyperthyroidism in the patients, aged 18 to 65, was newly diagnosed and under 2 months in duration. Lactation, pregnancy, other autoimmune disease or uncontrolled infection excluded patients. The source of the sample is a study of T cells in Graves' hyperthyroidism and ophthalmopathy. Amplified regions were TCR beta CDR3 sequences from RNA transcripts. HTBI primers were used for first-round RT-PCR of the TCR CDR3. Each CDR3 protein is one row after TCRdb ran MiXCR on the multiplex PCR reads. The sample contains a few hundred thousand distinct CDR3 sequences, about a sixth of which appear only once.

Sequencing was performed on blood. The TCR sequence derives from a woman aged 30 to 39 with Graves' hyperthyroidism. V is TRBV27 and J is TRBJ2-7; 7 bases are a match to TRBD1. Here the CDR3 DNA reads TGTGCCAGCAGACAGGGGTGGGAGCAGTACTTC. Its translation is CASRQGWEQYF.